This T cell receptor beta chain derives from a study of neurological immune-mediated disorders (dated by TCRdb to about 2019). General notes on the study: Peripheral blood TCR-beta repertoires from patients with HTLV-I-associated myelopathy (HAM/TSP), patients with multiple sclerosis, and healthy controls were compared in the study using UMI-based sequencing. The approximately 110 TCR-beta libraries included longitudinal samples, technical triplicates and paired sorted CD4+ and CD8+ T-cell subsets alongside PBMC samples. The cohort comprised roughly 70 subjects: roughly 14 HAM/TSP patients, 34 multiple sclerosis patients and around 20 healthy controls. Technical triplicate libraries were sequenced to precisely calculate how much the frequency of each individual clone varied. What the work shows at the level of the full study, not this receptor alone: The highest TCR clonal expansion was observed in HAM/TSP patients, whereas the lowest was observed in MS patients, even when compared with healthy controls. No identical CDR3 amino acid sequences were found to be shared among expanded clones across subjects, suggesting that TCR-beta repertoires were private in all groups.

cDNA synthesis used template-switch 5'RACE with a primer carrying a 10-nucleotide random unique molecular identifier tagging each TCR transcript. Each sequencing run produced over 190 million TCR-beta sequences covering 15-18 subjects. The RNeasy kit was used for extraction of total RNA. The KAPA Real-time Library Amplification kit was used to amplify TCR-beta VDJ regions with primers targeting the TCR constant region and the 5'RACE anchor. A first PCR added sample indexes and Illumina adaptors, after which a second PCR increased the library yield. After purification with Ampure beads, the TCR product of roughly 650 bp was size-selected on a 2% E-gel SizeSelection system. Before pooling, library quality was assessed on a Bioanalyzer, concentration was determined with Qubit, and library quantification was performed with the Kapa Library Quantification kit. An Illumina HiSeq 2500 sequenced the libraries paired-end 2 x 150 bp. To increase sequence diversity, about 23-32% phiX was spiked into each library pool. In the authors' own workflow: The UMI-based MiGEC pipeline processed quality-filtered reads and removed over 85% of raw TCR sequences during error correction. VDJ genes were aligned to IMGT germline references, and clonotypes were defined by unique CDR3 amino acid sequence plus V-J genes. Clonal expansion, Shannon diversity, and CDR3 relatedness (CalcPairwiseDistances, ClusterSamples) were evaluated with VDJtools, and phylogenetic trees were built with CLCbio workbench. A clone was classed as expanded if it had 8 or more unique UMIs, a cutoff based on coefficient-of-variation modelling across technical triplicates. TCRdb reprocessing: public reads trimmed at Q25 with fastp, clones called with MiXCR, in-frame beta chains kept. A single entry per CDR3 protein holds the most common genes and DNA from its merged rows. None of the V and J calls come from the authors' own analysis; TCRdb made them. The sample yields just under 45,000 distinct CDR3 sequences; approximately 21% were counted once. Clones ranked in the top ten supply 4% to 5.5% of the sample.

This clonotype was seen ten or more times. It has no known antigen specificity. The sample holds no much larger clone one base away, and base qualities are not on file. The cysteine opens and the phenylalanine closes a CDR3 of 14 amino acids. CDR3 DNA is the only sequence kept; it has 42 bases, read in frame from the first base. As encoded in the germline V gene, CDR1 is SGHRS while CDR2 is YFSETQ. The junction shows trimming of 0 bases on V and 5 bases on J, plus 11 bases between the germline ends. The time point tag for this specimen amounts to: technical triplicate 3. Unsorted PBMC libraries were generated from 2 million PBMCs stored in RNAlater at -80 °C until RNA extraction. Peripheral blood was subjected to Ficoll-Hypaque density gradient centrifugation to isolate PBMCs, which were then cryopreserved in liquid nitrogen.

The sequencing input was PBMCs. The V and J genes are TRBV5-1 and TRBJ2-5, and possibly TRBD2, on 7 matching bases. This TCR derives from a man in his fifties or sixties with HTLV-1-associated myelopathy (HAM/TSP). In nucleotides, the sequence is TGCGCCAGCAGCTTGGGGGGGGGCGCGGAGACCCAGTACTTC. Its protein product is CASSLGGGAETQYF.